What follows is one TCR beta chain and its context. Its target is not known. One end of the junction varies from germline; a read error may be responsible. The sample belongs to a study of tumor and adjacent non-tumor tissue in lung cancer. The library came from three nested PCR rounds adapted from ARM-PCR protocols. TCRdb re-analysed the multiplex PCR reads in MiXCR, keeping a single row per CDR3 protein. The table lists some 200,000 distinct CDR3 sequences, 60% to 85% of them singletons. RNA was extracted from bulk tissue without any cell sorting. Study-level findings and limits: Significantly higher TCR diversity was found in tumor than normal lung.

CDR1 LGHNA and CDR2 YSLEER come from the germline V gene. The length of the CDR3 is 17 residues. The chain carries TRBV4-3 and TRBJ1-1; D unclear. The sequencing input was lung tumor tissue. This receptor was obtained from a man aged 55 to 70 with non-small cell lung cancer. CDR3 protein: CASSQDVSGSSGTEVFF. Written as DNA, the CDR3 is TGCGCCAGCAGCCAAGACGTTTCGGGCAGTTCGGGTACTGAAGTTTTCTTT.